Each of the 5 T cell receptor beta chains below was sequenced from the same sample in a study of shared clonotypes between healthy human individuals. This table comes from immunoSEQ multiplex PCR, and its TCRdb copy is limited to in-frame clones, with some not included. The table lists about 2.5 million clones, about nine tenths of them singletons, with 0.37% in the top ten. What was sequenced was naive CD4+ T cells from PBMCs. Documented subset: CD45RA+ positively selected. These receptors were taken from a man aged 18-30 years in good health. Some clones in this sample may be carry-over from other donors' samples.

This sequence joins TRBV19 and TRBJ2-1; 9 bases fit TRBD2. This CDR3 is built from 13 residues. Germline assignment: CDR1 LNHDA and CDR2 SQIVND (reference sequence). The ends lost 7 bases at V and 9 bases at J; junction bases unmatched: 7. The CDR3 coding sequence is TGTGCCAGTACTGGCGGGAGGGCTGGTGAGCAGTTCTTC. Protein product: CASTGGRAGEQFF.

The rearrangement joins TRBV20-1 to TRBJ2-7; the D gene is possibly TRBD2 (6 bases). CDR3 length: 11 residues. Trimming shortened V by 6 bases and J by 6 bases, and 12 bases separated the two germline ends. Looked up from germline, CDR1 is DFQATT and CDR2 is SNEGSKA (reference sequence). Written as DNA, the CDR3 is TGCAGTGCCCCCGCGGGGCCCGAGCAGTACTTC. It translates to CSAPAGPEQYF.

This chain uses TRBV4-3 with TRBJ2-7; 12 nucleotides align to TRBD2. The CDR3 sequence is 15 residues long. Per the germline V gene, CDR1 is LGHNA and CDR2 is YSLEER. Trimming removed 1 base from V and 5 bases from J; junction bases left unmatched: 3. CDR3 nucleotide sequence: TGCGCCAGCAGCCAAGGACTAGCGGGAGTAAACGAGCAGTACTTC. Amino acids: CASSQGLAGVNEQYF.

In DNA, the CDR3 is TGTGCCAGCAGTGATGGCGGGAGGTTCAATGAGCAGTTCTTC. This encodes CASSDGGRFNEQFF. The chain links TRBV25-1 to TRBJ2-1; 8 bases match TRBD2. The CDR3 extends over 14 amino acids. V shed 3 bases, J shed 6 bases, and the junction held 4 bases outside the gene matches. Germline V gives CDR1 MGHDK, CDR2 SYGVNS.

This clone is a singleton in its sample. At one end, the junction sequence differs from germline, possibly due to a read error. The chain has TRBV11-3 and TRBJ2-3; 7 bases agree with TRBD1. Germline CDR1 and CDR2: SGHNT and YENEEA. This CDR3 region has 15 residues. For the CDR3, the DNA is TGTGCCAGCAGTTTAGGGGGCCTCTACACAGATACGCAGTATTTT. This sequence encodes CASSLGGLYTDTQYF.